A selection of T cell receptor beta chains follows, all from one sample in a study of control samples from healthy donors and cancer patients. TCRdb keeps only in-frame clones here, not all; method: immunoSEQ multiplex PCR. The sample includes around 51,000 clones, roughly 80% of them seen just once. The specimen was blood. The origin of the receptors is a man aged 70 or older in good health. The CDR3 runs from the conserved cysteine through the conserved F or W. The D gene is left open where the match is weak. Clone size is given for some rows only: seen once, a few or many times, or a class if the clone is expanded.

CDR3 DNA: TGTGCCAGCAGCTTGCGGGGAAATGCCTACGAGCAGTACTTC; CDR3 protein: CASSLRGNAYEQYF; J gene: TRBJ2-7; D gene: NA; V gene: TRBV11-1; clone size: NA
CDR3 DNA: TGTGCCACCAGCGGGAGGGTTGCCGATAGTAACTATGGCTACACCTTC; CDR3 protein: CATSGRVADSNYGYTF; J gene: TRBJ1-2; D gene: NA; V gene: TRBV15; clone size: once
CDR3 DNA: TGTGCCACCTTGGTCGGGACTAGCGGCGGTGGTGAGCAGTTCTTC; CDR3 protein: CATLVGTSGGGEQFF; J gene: TRBJ2-1; D gene: TRBD2; V gene: TRBV7-9; clone size: NA
CDR3 DNA: TGCGCCAGCAGCTTGGATTACGGCCCTACCTACGAGCAGTACTTC; CDR3 protein: CASSLDYGPTYEQYF; J gene: TRBJ2-7; D gene: NA; V gene: TRBV5-1; clone size: NA
CDR3 DNA: TGTGCCAGCAGCCCAGAGGGCCGGCGGATGGAGACCCAGTACTTC; CDR3 protein: CASSPEGRRMETQYF; J gene: TRBJ2-5; D gene: NA; V gene: TRBV7-8; clone size: NA
CDR3 DNA: TGCGCCAGCAAGGCAGGAATCCAAGAGACCCAGTACTTC; CDR3 protein: CASKAGIQETQYF; J gene: TRBJ2-5; D gene: NA; V gene: TRBV5-1; clone size: NA
CDR3 DNA: TGTGCCTGGGGGAGGAACACTGAAGCTTTCTTT; CDR3 protein: CAWGRNTEAFF; J gene: TRBJ1-1; D gene: NA; V gene: TRBV30; clone size: NA
CDR3 DNA: TGTGCCAGCAGCCGAAATTCCAACTATGGCTACACCTTC; CDR3 protein: CASSRNSNYGYTF; J gene: TRBJ1-2; D gene: NA; V gene: TRBV7-2; clone size: once
CDR3 DNA: TGTGCCACCTCTCCCAGCAATCAGCCCCAGCATTTT; CDR3 protein: CATSPSNQPQHF; J gene: TRBJ1-5; D gene: NA; V gene: TRBV15; clone size: NA
CDR3 DNA: TGCAGTGCTAGTTCAGACGGAGATTATGGCTACACCTTC; CDR3 protein: CSASSDGDYGYTF; J gene: TRBJ1-2; D gene: NA; V gene: TRBV20-1; clone size: few
CDR3 DNA: TGCAGCGCACAAGCTAGCGGGAGCTCCTACGAGCAGTACTTC; CDR3 protein: CSAQASGSSYEQYF; J gene: TRBJ2-7; D gene: TRBD2; V gene: TRBV29-1; clone size: NA
CDR3 DNA: TGTGCCAGCAGTGAACAGAACTACGAGCAGTACTTC; CDR3 protein: CASSEQNYEQYF; J gene: TRBJ2-7; D gene: NA; V gene: TRBV2; clone size: NA
CDR3 DNA: TGTGCCAGCGGCAGGGGGGCTGAGCAGTTCTTC; CDR3 protein: CASGRGAEQFF; J gene: TRBJ2-1; D gene: NA; V gene: TRBV6-5; clone size: NA
CDR3 DNA: TGCGCCAGCAGTCAATGGCATTTCGGTGAGCAGTTCTTC; CDR3 protein: CASSQWHFGEQFF; J gene: TRBJ2-1; D gene: NA; V gene: TRBV23-1; clone size: NA
CDR3 DNA: TGTGCCAGCAGCTTAGGGACAGGAAGGAACACTGAAGCTTTCTTT; CDR3 protein: CASSLGTGRNTEAFF; J gene: TRBJ1-1; D gene: TRBD1; V gene: TRBV5-4; clone size: NA
CDR3 DNA: TGTGCCAGCAGTGAAGCCAGGCCATTGGAGCTGTTTTTT; CDR3 protein: CASSEARPLELFF; J gene: TRBJ2-2; D gene: NA; V gene: TRBV2; clone size: NA
CDR3 DNA: TGTGCCAGCATGCAGGGCGGATTTAGCACAGATACGCAGTATTTT; CDR3 protein: CASMQGGFSTDTQYF; J gene: TRBJ2-3; D gene: NA; V gene: TRBV7-9; clone size: NA
CDR3 DNA: TGTGCCAGCAGCCCGACCAGGGGTTTTAGCAATCAGCCCCAGCATTTT; CDR3 protein: CASSPTRGFSNQPQHF; J gene: TRBJ1-5; D gene: NA; V gene: TRBV6-2/TRBV6-3; clone size: NA
CDR3 DNA: TGTGCCAGCAGCCGAGGAGGCGGGCCGACCTACGAGCAGTACTTC; CDR3 protein: CASSRGGGPTYEQYF; J gene: TRBJ2-7; D gene: NA; V gene: TRBV7-9; clone size: NA
CDR3 DNA: TGTGCCAGCAGCCCTGGGACCTACAATGAGCAGTTCTTC; CDR3 protein: CASSPGTYNEQFF; J gene: TRBJ2-1; D gene: NA; V gene: TRBV9; clone size: NA
CDR3 DNA: TGCGCCAGCAGCTCTACAGGGGCCGGTCGAGGCTACACCTTC; CDR3 protein: CASSSTGAGRGYTF; J gene: TRBJ1-2; D gene: TRBD1; V gene: TRBV5-1; clone size: NA
CDR3 DNA: TGCGCCAGCAGCCTGGATTTCGGGCGAGATACGCAGTATTTT; CDR3 protein: CASSLDFGRDTQYF; J gene: TRBJ2-3; D gene: NA; V gene: TRBV5-1; clone size: once
CDR3 DNA: TGTGCCAGCAGCTTGAGGACAGGGATTGGGGCTTTCTTT; CDR3 protein: CASSLRTGIGAFF; J gene: TRBJ1-1; D gene: TRBD1; V gene: TRBV5-5; clone size: NA
CDR3 DNA: TGTGCCAGCAGGGGTCGATTGGGGACCCAAGATTCACCCCTCCACTTT; CDR3 protein: CASRGRLGTQDSPLHF; J gene: TRBJ1-6; D gene: NA; V gene: TRBV2; clone size: NA
CDR3 DNA: TGTGCCTGGAGTCCGGGGATGGGTCAGGGGGACTACGAGCAGTACTTC; CDR3 protein: CAWSPGMGQGDYEQYF; J gene: TRBJ2-7; D gene: TRBD1; V gene: TRBV30; clone size: NA
CDR3 DNA: TGTGCCAGCAGTTACACTAGGGCGGACAACTATGGCTACACCTTC; CDR3 protein: CASSYTRADNYGYTF; J gene: TRBJ1-2; D gene: NA; V gene: TRBV6-5; clone size: NA
CDR3 DNA: TGTGCCAGCAGTTACTGGGGGGATCAGCCCCAGCATTTT; CDR3 protein: CASSYWGDQPQHF; J gene: TRBJ1-5; D gene: NA; V gene: TRBV6-2/TRBV6-3; clone size: NA
CDR3 DNA: TGTGCCAGCAACGCTCGGACTCCCGAGCAGTACTTC; CDR3 protein: CASNARTPEQYF; J gene: TRBJ2-7; D gene: NA; V gene: TRBV28; clone size: NA
CDR3 DNA: TGTGCCAGCAGCTTAGCGGGGGTCTCCGCCTACGAGCAGTACTTC; CDR3 protein: CASSLAGVSAYEQYF; J gene: TRBJ2-7; D gene: NA; V gene: TRBV11-3; clone size: NA
CDR3 DNA: TGTGCCAGCAGTTACGGGTTGACTCACCCCACTGAAGCTTTCTTT; CDR3 protein: CASSYGLTHPTEAFF; J gene: TRBJ1-1; D gene: NA; V gene: TRBV6-5; clone size: NA
CDR3 DNA: TGTGCCAGCACAGGATCGGGGGAAAAACTGTTTTTT; CDR3 protein: CASTGSGEKLFF; J gene: TRBJ1-4; D gene: NA; V gene: TRBV28; clone size: NA
CDR3 DNA: TGTGCCAGCAGCCAAGATCCTACAGGGTTTAAAAAGGAAAAACTGTTTTTT; CDR3 protein: CASSQDPTGFKKEKLFF; J gene: TRBJ1-4; D gene: NA; V gene: TRBV3-1/TRBV3-2; clone size: NA
CDR3 DNA: TGTGCCAGCAGCTTATCGGACCCCTATGGCTACACCTTC; CDR3 protein: CASSLSDPYGYTF; J gene: TRBJ1-2; D gene: NA; V gene: TRBV7-8; clone size: NA
CDR3 DNA: TGTGCCAGCAGCCTGGACTCTAGCTCCTACAATGAGCAGTTCTTC; CDR3 protein: CASSLDSSSYNEQFF; J gene: TRBJ2-1; D gene: NA; V gene: TRBV7-8; clone size: NA
CDR3 DNA: TGTGCCAGCAGCCCCGTTGCAACTAATGAAAAACTGTTTTTT; CDR3 protein: CASSPVATNEKLFF; J gene: TRBJ1-4; D gene: NA; V gene: TRBV6-5; clone size: NA
CDR3 DNA: TGCGCCAGCAGCTTGGGGCAGGGTGGCAATTCACCCCTCCACTTT; CDR3 protein: CASSLGQGGNSPLHF; J gene: TRBJ1-6; D gene: NA; V gene: TRBV5-1; clone size: NA
CDR3 DNA: TGTGCCAGCAGCTTAACCACATTTGAGACCCAGTACTTC; CDR3 protein: CASSLTTFETQYF; J gene: TRBJ2-5; D gene: NA; V gene: TRBV7-3; clone size: NA
CDR3 DNA: TGTGCCAGCAGTTCCCCGGCAGGGCCGAATCAGCCCCAGCATTTT; CDR3 protein: CASSSPAGPNQPQHF; J gene: TRBJ1-5; D gene: NA; V gene: TRBV28; clone size: NA
CDR3 DNA: TGCGCCAGCAGCTCCGGGACTAGCGGGGTTTCTAGCACAGATACGCAGTATTTT; CDR3 protein: CASSSGTSGVSSTDTQYF; J gene: TRBJ2-3; D gene: TRBD2; V gene: TRBV5-1; clone size: NA
CDR3 DNA: TGTGCCAGCAGTTACCAAGAGGGGGGCCGGACTGAAGCTTTCTTT; CDR3 protein: CASSYQEGGRTEAFF; J gene: TRBJ1-1; D gene: NA; V gene: TRBV6-2/TRBV6-3; clone size: NA
CDR3 DNA: TGTGCCTCAACCACGGGACCAGGCACAGATACGCAGTATTTT; CDR3 protein: CASTTGPGTDTQYF; J gene: TRBJ2-3; D gene: NA; V gene: TRBV30; clone size: once
CDR3 DNA: TGTGCCAGCAGCTTAACTAGCGGGATTTCCTATACGCAGTATTTT; CDR3 protein: CASSLTSGISYTQYF; J gene: TRBJ2-3; D gene: TRBD2; V gene: TRBV11-3; clone size: NA
CDR3 DNA: TGTGCCAGCAGGTCCCTTGACAGAGCTGAAGCTTTCTTT; CDR3 protein: CASRSLDRAEAFF; J gene: TRBJ1-1; D gene: NA; V gene: TRBV6-5; clone size: NA
CDR3 DNA: TGTGCCAGCAGCGCGGGCGGGGGTTATGAGAACACTGAAGCTTTCTTT; CDR3 protein: CASSAGGGYENTEAFF; J gene: TRBJ1-1; D gene: NA; V gene: TRBV9; clone size: NA
CDR3 DNA: TGTGCCAGTCGACAGGGCTACGAGCAGTACTTC; CDR3 protein: CASRQGYEQYF; J gene: TRBJ2-7; D gene: TRBD1; V gene: TRBV19; clone size: NA
CDR3 DNA: TGTGCCAGCAGCCACGAGGCTCGGGAGCTGTTTTTT; CDR3 protein: CASSHEARELFF; J gene: TRBJ2-2; D gene: NA; V gene: TRBV3-1/TRBV3-2; clone size: NA
CDR3 DNA: TGTGCCAGAAGCTCCCCGGGAGGCAGGGATGAGACCCAGTACTTC; CDR3 protein: CARSSPGGRDETQYF; J gene: TRBJ2-5; D gene: TRBD2; V gene: TRBV5-3; clone size: once
CDR3 DNA: TGTGCCATCAGTGAGTATAGCGGGGAGCAGTTCTTC; CDR3 protein: CAISEYSGEQFF; J gene: TRBJ2-1; D gene: TRBD2; V gene: TRBV10-3; clone size: NA
CDR3 DNA: TGCAGCGTGAGGACTACCCTCGGAGAGACCCAGTACTTC; CDR3 protein: CSVRTTLGETQYF; J gene: TRBJ2-5; D gene: NA; V gene: TRBV29-1; clone size: once
CDR3 DNA: TGCGCCAGCAGCCCATATAGCGGGAGGGCAGGCACGCAGTATTTT; CDR3 protein: CASSPYSGRAGTQYF; J gene: TRBJ2-3; D gene: TRBD2; V gene: TRBV4-1; clone size: NA
CDR3 DNA: TGTGCCAGCAGACCCCGGGACGTAGCCCCTGAAGCTTTCTTT; CDR3 protein: CASRPRDVAPEAFF; J gene: TRBJ1-1; D gene: NA; V gene: TRBV6-5; clone size: NA
CDR3 DNA: TGTGCCAGCAGGGGAGGACAGGCCAACACTGAAGCTTTCTTT; CDR3 protein: CASRGGQANTEAFF; J gene: TRBJ1-1; D gene: TRBD1; V gene: TRBV2; clone size: NA
CDR3 DNA: TGTGCCAGCAGCTCACGGACTATTCTTGAGACCCAGTACTTC; CDR3 protein: CASSSRTILETQYF; J gene: TRBJ2-5; D gene: NA; V gene: TRBV5-6; clone size: NA